This record concerns one T cell receptor beta chain sequence. Its antigen is not identified. Time point here: week 5, during vaccination. A 20-mer mutant IDH1 peptide at 300 ug was injected subcutaneously with topical imiquimod. The data were obtained in a study of a mutant IDH1 vaccine in newly diagnosed glioma. Across the whole study: Treated patients were approximately 60% male, about 38% female, mean age roughly 40 years. Notes on the study in general: A vaccine-induced immune response developed in around 94% of the patients.

Assay used: immunoSEQ multiplex PCR; TCRdb lists only in-frame clones, some missing. Of just under 80,000 clones in the sample, roughly nine tenths were seen once. Trimming cost V 0 bases and J 6 bases, with 14 bases left between them. CDR1 is SGHTA, CDR2 FQGTGA, per germline. This CDR3 has 16 residues. The clonotype comes from a woman between 45 and 60 years old with glioma. This chain connects TRBV7-3 to TRBJ2-2; D is unresolved. The specimen was PBMCs, collected from a glioma patient whose treatment included an IDH1 peptide vaccine. CDR3 DNA sequence: TGTGCCAGCAGCTTAACGGCCAGTCCTGGGGCCGGGGAGCTGTTTTTT. Protein product: CASSLTASPGAGELFF.